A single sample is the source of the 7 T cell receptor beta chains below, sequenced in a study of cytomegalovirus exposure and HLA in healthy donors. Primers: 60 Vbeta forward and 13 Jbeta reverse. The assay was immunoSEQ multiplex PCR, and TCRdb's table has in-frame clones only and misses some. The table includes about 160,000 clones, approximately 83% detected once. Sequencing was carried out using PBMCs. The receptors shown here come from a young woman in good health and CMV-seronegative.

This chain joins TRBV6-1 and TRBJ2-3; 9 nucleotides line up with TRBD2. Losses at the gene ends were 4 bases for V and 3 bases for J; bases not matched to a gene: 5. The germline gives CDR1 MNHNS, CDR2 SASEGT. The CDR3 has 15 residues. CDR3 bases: TGTGCCAGCAGTGTCAATAGCGGGGGTACAGATACGCAGTATTTT. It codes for CASSVNSGGTDTQYF.

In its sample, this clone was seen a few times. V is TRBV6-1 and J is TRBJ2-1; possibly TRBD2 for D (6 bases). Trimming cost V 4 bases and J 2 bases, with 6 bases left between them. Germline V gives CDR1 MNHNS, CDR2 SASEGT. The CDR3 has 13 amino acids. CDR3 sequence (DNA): TGTGCCAGCAGTGGGGGGGCCTACAATGAGCAGTTCTTC. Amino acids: CASSGGAYNEQFF.

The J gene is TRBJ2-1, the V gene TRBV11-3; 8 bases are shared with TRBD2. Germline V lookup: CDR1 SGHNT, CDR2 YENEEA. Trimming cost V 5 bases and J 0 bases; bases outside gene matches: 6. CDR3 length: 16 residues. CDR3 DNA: TGTGCCAGCAGCATACGGGGGGGGCCCTCCTACAATGAGCAGTTCTTC. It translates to CASSIRGGPSYNEQFF.

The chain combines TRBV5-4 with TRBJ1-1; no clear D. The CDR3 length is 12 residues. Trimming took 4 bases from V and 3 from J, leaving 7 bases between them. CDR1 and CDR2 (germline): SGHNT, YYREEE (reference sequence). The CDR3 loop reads CASSALDTEAFF. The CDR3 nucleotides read TGTGCCAGCAGCGCGTTGGACACTGAAGCTTTCTTT.

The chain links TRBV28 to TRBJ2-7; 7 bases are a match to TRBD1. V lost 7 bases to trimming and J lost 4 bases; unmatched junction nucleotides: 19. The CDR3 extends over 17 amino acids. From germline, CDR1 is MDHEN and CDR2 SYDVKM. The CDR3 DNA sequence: TGTGCCAGCAACACAGTCCCGGGACGAACAGGGGCGTACGAGCAGTACTTC. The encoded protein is CASNTVPGRTGAYEQYF.

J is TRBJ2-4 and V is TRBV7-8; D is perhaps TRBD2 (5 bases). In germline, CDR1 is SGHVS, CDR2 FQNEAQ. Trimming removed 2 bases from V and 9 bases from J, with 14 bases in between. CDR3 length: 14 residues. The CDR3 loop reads CASSLNPGSGIQYF. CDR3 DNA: TGTGCCAGCAGCTTAAATCCGGGGTCGGGCATTCAGTACTTC.

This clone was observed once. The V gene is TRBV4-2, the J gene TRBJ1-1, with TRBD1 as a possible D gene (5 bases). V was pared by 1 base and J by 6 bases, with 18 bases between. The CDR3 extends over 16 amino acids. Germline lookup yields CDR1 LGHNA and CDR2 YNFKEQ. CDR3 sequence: CASSQVTGVSLAEAFF. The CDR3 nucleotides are TGTGCCAGCAGCCAAGTTACAGGTGTTAGCCTCGCTGAAGCTTTCTTT.